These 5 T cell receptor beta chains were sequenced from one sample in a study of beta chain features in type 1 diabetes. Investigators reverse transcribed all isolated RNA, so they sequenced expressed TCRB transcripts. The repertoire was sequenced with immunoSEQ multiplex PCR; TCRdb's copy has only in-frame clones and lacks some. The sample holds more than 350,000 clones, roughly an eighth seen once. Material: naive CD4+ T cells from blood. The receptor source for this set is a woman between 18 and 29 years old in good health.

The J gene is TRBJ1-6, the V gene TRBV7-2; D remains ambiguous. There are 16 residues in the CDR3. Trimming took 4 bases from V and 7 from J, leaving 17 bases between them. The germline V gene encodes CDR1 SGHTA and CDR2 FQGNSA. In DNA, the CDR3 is TGTGCCAGCAGCTCCCAGACCGGGAACCCAAATTCACCCCTCCACTTT. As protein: CASSSQTGNPNSPLHF. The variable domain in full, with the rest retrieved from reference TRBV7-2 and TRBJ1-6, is GAGVSQSPSNKVTEKGKDVELRCDPISGHTALYWYRQSLGQGLEFLIYFQGNSAPDKSGLPSDRFSAERTGGSVSTLTIQRTQQEDSAVYLCASSSQTGNPNSPLHFGNGTRLTVT.

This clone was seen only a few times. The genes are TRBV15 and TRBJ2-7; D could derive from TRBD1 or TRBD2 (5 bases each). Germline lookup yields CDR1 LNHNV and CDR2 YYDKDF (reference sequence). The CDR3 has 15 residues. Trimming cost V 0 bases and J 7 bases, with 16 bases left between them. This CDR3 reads CATSRDLGGTGEQYF. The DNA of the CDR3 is TGTGCCACCAGCAGAGATCTCGGTGGGACGGGGGAGCAGTACTTC. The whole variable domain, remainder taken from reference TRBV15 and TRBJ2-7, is DAMVIQNPRYQVTQFGKPVTLSCSQTLNHNVMYWYQQKSSQAPKLLFHYYDKDFNNEADTPDNFQSRRPNTSFCFLDIRSPGLGDTAMYLCATSRDLGGTGEQYFGPGTRLTVT.

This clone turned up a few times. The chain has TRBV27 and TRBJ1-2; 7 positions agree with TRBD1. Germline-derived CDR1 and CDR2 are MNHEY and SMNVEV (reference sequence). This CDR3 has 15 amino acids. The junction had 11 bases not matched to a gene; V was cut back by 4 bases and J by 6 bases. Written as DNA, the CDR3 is TGTGCCAGCAGTTGGGACAGACAACTAGGGGATGGCTACACCTTC. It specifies CASSWDRQLGDGYTF.

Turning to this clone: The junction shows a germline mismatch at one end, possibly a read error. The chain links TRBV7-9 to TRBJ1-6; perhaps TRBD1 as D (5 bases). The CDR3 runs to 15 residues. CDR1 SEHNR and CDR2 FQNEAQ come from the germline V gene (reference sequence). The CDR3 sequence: CASSYRQPYDSPLHF. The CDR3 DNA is TGTGCCAGCAGCTACCGACAGCCCTATGATTCACCCCTCCACTTT.

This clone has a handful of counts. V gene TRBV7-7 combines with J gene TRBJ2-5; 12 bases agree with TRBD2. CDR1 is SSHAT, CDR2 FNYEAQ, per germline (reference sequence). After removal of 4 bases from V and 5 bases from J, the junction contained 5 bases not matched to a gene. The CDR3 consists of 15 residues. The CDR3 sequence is CASSYSGLAGETQYF. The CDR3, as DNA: TGTGCCAGCAGCTATTCCGGACTAGCGGGGGAGACCCAGTACTTC.